The 13 T cell receptor beta chains below all came from one sample that was sequenced in a study of Graves' ophthalmopathy and Graves' hyperthyroidism. RNA served as the template for amplifying TCR beta CDR3 regions. An opening RT-PCR round employed HTBI primers and preceded a second-round multiplex PCR. TCRdb re-called the multiplex PCR reads through MiXCR, storing one row per CDR3 protein. The sample shows about 620,000 distinct CDR3 sequences, 22% of them seen only once. The sample comprised peripheral blood. The receptors were gathered from a woman younger than 30 with stable Graves' hyperthyroidism. Some clones in this sample may be carry-over from other donors' samples.

There are many counts of this clonotype. The rearrangement joins TRBV5-6 to TRBJ1-1, with unresolved D. The CDR3 sequence is 15 residues long. Trimming took off 0 bases at V and 0 bases at J, with 9 bases between the two ends. Per the germline V gene, CDR1 is SGHDT and CDR2 is YYEEEE. CDR3 residues: CASSLGGRLNTEAFF. For the CDR3, the DNA is TGTGCCAGCAGCTTGGGAGGACGTTTGAACACTGAAGCTTTCTTT.

V and J are TRBV12-3 or TRBV12-4 and TRBJ2-7; 8 bases are a match to TRBD1. V lost 5 bases and J lost 1; bases outside the gene matches: 4. The CDR3 extends over 14 amino acids. DNA of the CDR3: TGTGCCAGCAGTATCCGGGACAGGTCCTACGAGCAGTACTTC. Translating gives CASSIRDRSYEQYF.

This clonotype was recorded many times. The V call is TRBV30, the J call TRBJ1-1, with D uncertain. CDR3 length equals 12 residues. Trimming stripped 2 bases from V and 4 bases from J, with 8 bases between. The germline CDR1 and CDR2 sequences are GTSNPN and SVGIG (reference sequence). The CDR3: CAWSWDGTEAFF. CDR3 DNA: TGTGCCTGGAGTTGGGATGGCACTGAAGCTTTCTTT.

The rearrangement uses TRBV6-5 and TRBJ1-1, with D hard to call. V lost 2 bases, J lost 2 bases, and 9 bases lay in between. The germline CDR1 and CDR2 sequences are MNHEY and SVGAGI. CDR3 length equals 14 residues. CDR3 DNA sequence: TGTGCCAGCAGTTACACCGACCGAAACACTGAAGCTTTCTTT. This codes for CASSYTDRNTEAFF.

The chain carries TRBV19 and TRBJ2-7, with 10 positions matching TRBD2. The CDR3 length is 14 residues. Trimming at V came to 4 bases and at J to 2 bases, leaving 2 bases not matched to a gene. Looked up from germline, CDR1 is LNHDA and CDR2 is SQIVND (reference sequence). The CDR3 nucleotides are TGTGCCAGTAGTAAACTAGCGGGAACCTACGAGCAGTACTTC. Residues: CASSKLAGTYEQYF.

This clonotype was detected many times. The CDR3, as DNA: TGCGCCAGCAGCCCGGAAGGCAGCCAGAGGGGCTACACCTTC. The encoded protein is CASSPEGSQRGYTF. J is TRBJ1-2 and V is TRBV5-1; D is unresolved. CDR1 and CDR2 (germline): SGHRS, YFSETQ. The CDR3 length is 14 residues. Trimming removed 4 bases at V and 8 bases at J, with 18 bases between. The variable domain in full, completed from reference TRBV5-1 and TRBJ1-2, reads KAGVTQTPRYLIKTRGQQVTLSCSPISGHRSVSWYQQTPGQGLQFLFEYFSETQRNKGNFPGRFSGRQFSNSRSEMNVSTLELGDSALYLCASSPEGSQRGYTFGSGTRLTVV.

This clonotype was picked up many times. The rearrangement uses TRBV11-2 and TRBJ2-4; D uncertain. The V gene lost 5 bases and the J gene lost 11 bases, with 13 bases spanning the gap. There are 12 residues in the CDR3. Germline V gives CDR1 SGHAT, CDR2 FQNNGV. In DNA form, the CDR3 reads TGTGCCAGCAGCCAAAGTCCGGCTTTTCAGTACTTC. This sequence encodes CASSQSPAFQYF. Supplemented by reference TRBV11-2 and TRBJ2-4, the full variable domain reads EAGVAQSPRYKIIEKRQSVAFWCNPISGHATLYWYQQILGQGPKLLIQFQNNGVVDDSQLPKDRFSAERLKGVDSTLKIQPAKLEDSAVYLCASSQSPAFQYFGAGTRLSVL.

This CDR3 reads CASSGGTSGESSYEQYF. For the CDR3, the DNA is TGTGCCAGCAGCGGGGGGACTAGCGGGGAGAGCTCCTACGAGCAGTACTTC. The chain joins TRBV13 to TRBJ2-7; 13 bases align to TRBD2. CDR3 length: 17 amino acids. Germline V gene lookup returns CDR1 PRHDT and CDR2 FYEKMQ (reference sequence). Trimming removed 5 bases from V and 0 bases from J; junction bases left unmatched: 7.

In this sample, this clonotype turned up many times. The V and J genes are TRBV5-1 and TRBJ1-2, with TRBD1 matching 9 bases. The CDR3 has 14 residues. V was pared by 0 bases and J by 8 bases, with 5 bases of the junction left unmatched. Germline values: CDR1 SGHRS, CDR2 YFSETQ. This CDR3 reads CASSLVGTGTGYTF. In DNA form, the CDR3 reads TGCGCCAGCAGCTTGGTGGGGACAGGGACAGGCTACACCTTC.

The table lists this clonotype with many counts. The chain combines TRBV12-3 or TRBV12-4 with TRBJ1-2, with a tentative D call TRBD1 (5 bases). This CDR3 comprises 12 residues. Trimming took 6 bases from V and 8 from J, leaving 13 bases between them. The CDR3 sequence is CASSPGGDGYTF. CDR3 DNA: TGTGCCAGCAGCCCGGGGGGAGACGGCTACACCTTC.

This clonotype appeared a few times. V is TRBV4-1 and J is TRBJ2-5; D could derive from TRBD1 or TRBD2 (5 bases each). Trimming took 0 bases from V and 4 from J, leaving 15 bases between them. Germline V gene lookup returns CDR1 MGHRA and CDR2 YSYEKL. This CDR3 is 16 amino acids long. The CDR3 sequence is CASSQDSGPVGETQYF. CDR3 DNA: TGCGCCAGCAGCCAAGATTCGGGGCCTGTGGGAGAGACCCAGTACTTC.

For this clonotype: Given a much more abundant clone one base away, this may be a read error. V and J are TRBV15 and TRBJ1-5; D unclear. The germline V gene encodes CDR1 LNHNV and CDR2 YYDKDF (reference sequence). This CDR3 has 12 amino acids. Trimming took off 8 bases at V and 10 bases at J, with 15 bases between the two ends. CDR3 in DNA: TGTGCCACCGGCGGGTTTGGTCATCCCCAGCATTTT. Translation gives CATGGFGHPQHF.

This clonotype was observed at least ten times. The chain combines TRBV13 with TRBJ1-1, with a tentative D call TRBD1 (5 bases). Trimming shortened V by 8 bases and J by 3 bases, and 22 bases separated the two germline ends. Germline V lookup: CDR1 PRHDT, CDR2 FYEKMQ (reference sequence). This CDR3 is built from 16 residues. The chain's CDR3 is CASSPLPGRLDTEAFF. Written as DNA, the CDR3 is TGTGCCAGCTCCCCCTTGCCGGGGCGGTTGGACACTGAAGCTTTCTTT.